The clone carrying this T cell receptor beta chain has at least ten counts. Its antigen is unidentified. The CDR3 contains 15 residues. The germline gives CDR1 SGHRS, CDR2 YFSETQ. V lost 4 bases to trimming and J lost 0 bases; unmatched junction nucleotides: 3. The entry originates in a study of T-cell reconstitution after alpha-beta-depleted transplantation in children. Regarding the study as a whole: Expanded clones from the graft, numbering several hundred, reportedly supplied alpha-beta T cells about two months after transplant. It was surviving recipient T cells and thymic progenitors that gave some patients high TCRbeta diversity at day 60. A year had passed since transplant, and T-cell counts and diversity by then came mostly from newly produced T cells.

A TCRbeta library incorporating unique molecular identifiers was prepared. TCRdb ran MiXCR on the PCR reads and lists one entry per CDR3 protein. The sample shows a few hundred thousand distinct CDR3 sequences, 10% to 15% of them seen only once. The specimen comprised PBMCs, mostly from graft donor cells, sampled 360 days after TCRalphabeta/CD19-depleted stem cell transplant. The clonotype originates from a male patient younger than 18 who had a stem cell transplant for acute myeloid leukemia, so the T cells may come from the graft donor. The genes are TRBV5-1 and TRBJ2-7, with 11 bases identical to TRBD2. CDR3 bases: TGCGCCAGCAGCACGGGACTAGCGGTCTCCTACGAGCAGTACTTC. Translating it yields CASSTGLAVSYEQYF.